This record concerns one TCR beta chain sequence. Antigen specificity is unknown. Amplification targeted TCR beta CDR3 regions from RNA transcripts. Researchers ran a first-round RT-PCR on the TCR CDR3 using the HTBI primer set. TCRdb re-derived calls from the multiplex PCR reads in MiXCR, one entry per CDR3 protein. The table includes around 580,000 distinct CDR3 sequences, about 43% detected once. The entry originates in a study of T cells in Graves' hyperthyroidism and ophthalmopathy. Germline V gene sequence: CDR1 DFQATT, CDR2 SNEGSKA (reference sequence). The CDR3 is made up of 16 amino acids. V gave up 3 bases and J gave up 7 bases; unmatched junction bases: 13. Study findings and constraints: Blood also showed most of the thyroid clonotypes that were expanded above 0.001. Onset of ophthalmopathy came a median around 6.2 months after the model predicted it. The authors' 13 V-J model separated ophthalmopathy from stable hyperthyroidism.

The gene calls are TRBV20-1 and TRBJ1-4; the match to TRBD1 covers 8 bases. Sequencing was performed on peripheral blood or thyroid tissue (not recorded which). This clonotype was sampled from a woman younger than 30 with Graves' hyperthyroidism. CDR3 residues: CSASTIQGGYGEKLFF. CDR3 DNA: TGCAGTGCTAGTACTATACAGGGGGGCTATGGTGAAAAACTGTTTTTT.